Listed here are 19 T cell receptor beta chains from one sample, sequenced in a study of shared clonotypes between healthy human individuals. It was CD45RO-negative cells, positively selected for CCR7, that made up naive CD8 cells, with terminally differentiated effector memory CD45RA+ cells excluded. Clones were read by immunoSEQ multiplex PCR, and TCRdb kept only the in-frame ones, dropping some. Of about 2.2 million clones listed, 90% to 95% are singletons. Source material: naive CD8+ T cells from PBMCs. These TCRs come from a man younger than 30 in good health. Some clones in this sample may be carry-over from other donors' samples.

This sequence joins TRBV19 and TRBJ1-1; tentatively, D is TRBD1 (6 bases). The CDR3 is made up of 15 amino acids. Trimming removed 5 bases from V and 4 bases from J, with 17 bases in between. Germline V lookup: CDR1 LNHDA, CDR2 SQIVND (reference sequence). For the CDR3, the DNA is TGTGCCAGTAGTGAAGGAGGGGGTTGGAGCACTGAAGCTTTCTTT. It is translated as CASSEGGGWSTEAFF.

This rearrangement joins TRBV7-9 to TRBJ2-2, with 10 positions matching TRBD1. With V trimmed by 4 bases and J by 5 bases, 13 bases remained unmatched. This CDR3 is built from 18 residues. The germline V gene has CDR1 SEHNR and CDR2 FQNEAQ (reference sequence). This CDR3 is CASSYRLGTGEGTGELFF. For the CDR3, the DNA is TGTGCCAGCAGCTACCGCCTGGGGACAGGGGAAGGGACCGGGGAGCTGTTTTTT.

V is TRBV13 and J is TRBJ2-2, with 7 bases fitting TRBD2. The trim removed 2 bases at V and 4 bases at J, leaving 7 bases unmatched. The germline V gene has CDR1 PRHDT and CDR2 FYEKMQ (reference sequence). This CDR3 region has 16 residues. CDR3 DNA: TGTGCCAGCAGCTTACCAAACGGGAGGAGCACCGGGGAGCTGTTTTTT. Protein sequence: CASSLPNGRSTGELFF.

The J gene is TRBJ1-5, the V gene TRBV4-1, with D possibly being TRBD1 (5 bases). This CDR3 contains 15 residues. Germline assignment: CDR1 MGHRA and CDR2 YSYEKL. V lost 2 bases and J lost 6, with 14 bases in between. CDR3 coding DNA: TGCGCCAGCAGCCAAAATTTGGGGGTTACTCAGCCCCAGCATTTT. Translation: CASSQNLGVTQPQHF.

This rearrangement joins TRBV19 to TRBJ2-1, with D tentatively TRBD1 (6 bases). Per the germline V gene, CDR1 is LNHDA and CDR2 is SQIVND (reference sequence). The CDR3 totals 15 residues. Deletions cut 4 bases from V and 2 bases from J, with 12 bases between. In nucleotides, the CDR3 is TGTGCCAGTAGTACGGGACAAGATGCCTACAATGAGCAGTTCTTC. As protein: CASSTGQDAYNEQFF.

Written as DNA, the CDR3 is TGTGCCAGCAGCTTGAAGCGGGAGTTCTCCTACGAGCAGTACTTC. Amino acid sequence: CASSLKREFSYEQYF. The rearrangement links TRBV5-4 to TRBJ2-7, with 8 bases that match TRBD2. Looked up from germline, CDR1 is SGHNT and CDR2 is YYREEE (reference sequence). CDR3 length: 15 amino acids. J gave up 0 bases and V 1 base, and 3 bases lay outside the gene matches. Supplemented by reference TRBV5-4 and TRBJ2-7, the full variable domain reads ETGVTQSPTHLIKTRGQQVTLRCSSQSGHNTVSWYQQALGQGPQFIFQYYREEENGRGNFPPRFSGLQFPNYSSELNVNALELDDSALYLCASSLKREFSYEQYFGPGTRLTVT.

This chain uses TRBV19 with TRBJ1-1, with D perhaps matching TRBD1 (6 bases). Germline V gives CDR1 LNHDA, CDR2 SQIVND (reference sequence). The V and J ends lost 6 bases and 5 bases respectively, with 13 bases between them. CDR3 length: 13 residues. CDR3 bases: TGTGCCAGTAGCCACGGTAGGGGGACTGAAGCTTTCTTT. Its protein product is CASSHGRGTEAFF.

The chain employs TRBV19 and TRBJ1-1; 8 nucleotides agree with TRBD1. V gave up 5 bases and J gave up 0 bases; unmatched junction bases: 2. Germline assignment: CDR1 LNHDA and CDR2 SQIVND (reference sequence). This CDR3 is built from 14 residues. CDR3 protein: CASSPGQVNTEAFF. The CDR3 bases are TGTGCCAGTAGTCCGGGACAGGTGAACACTGAAGCTTTCTTT.

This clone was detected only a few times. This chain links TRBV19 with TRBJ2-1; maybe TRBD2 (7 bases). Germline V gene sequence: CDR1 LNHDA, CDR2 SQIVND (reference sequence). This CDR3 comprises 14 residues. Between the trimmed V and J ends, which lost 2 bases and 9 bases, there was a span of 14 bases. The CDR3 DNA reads TGTGCCAGTAGTATAAAGGGGGGGCCTCCTGAGCAGTTCTTC. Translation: CASSIKGGPPEQFF.

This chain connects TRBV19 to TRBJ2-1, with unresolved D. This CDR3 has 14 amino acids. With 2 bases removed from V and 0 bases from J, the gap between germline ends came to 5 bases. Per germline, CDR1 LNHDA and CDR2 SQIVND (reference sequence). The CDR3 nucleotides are TGTGCCAGTAGTATACACGGCTCCTACAATGAGCAGTTCTTC. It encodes CASSIHGSYNEQFF.

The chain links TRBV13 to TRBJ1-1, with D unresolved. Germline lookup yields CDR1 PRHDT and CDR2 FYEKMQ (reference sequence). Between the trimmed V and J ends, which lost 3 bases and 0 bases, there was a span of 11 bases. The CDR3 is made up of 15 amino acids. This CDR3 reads CASSFWSRMNTEAFF. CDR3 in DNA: TGTGCCAGCAGCTTTTGGTCTCGGATGAACACTGAAGCTTTCTTT.

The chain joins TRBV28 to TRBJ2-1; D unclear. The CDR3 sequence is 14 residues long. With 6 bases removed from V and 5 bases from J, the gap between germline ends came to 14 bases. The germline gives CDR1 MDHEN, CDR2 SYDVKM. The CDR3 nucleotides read TGTGCCAGCAGCGTAAGACCTAGGAACAATGAGCAGTTCTTC. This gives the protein CASSVRPRNNEQFF. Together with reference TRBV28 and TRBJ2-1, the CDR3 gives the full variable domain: DVKVTQSSRYLVKRTGEKVFLECVQDMDHENMFWYRQDPGLGLRLIYFSYDVKMKEKGDIPEGYSVSREKKERFSLILESASTNQTSMYLCASSVRPRNNEQFFGPGTRLTVL.

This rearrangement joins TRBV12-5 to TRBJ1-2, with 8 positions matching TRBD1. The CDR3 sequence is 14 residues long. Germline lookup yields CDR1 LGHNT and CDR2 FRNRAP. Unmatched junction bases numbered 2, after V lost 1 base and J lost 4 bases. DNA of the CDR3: TGTGCTAGTGGTTTGGGTGGGACAGGCTATGGCTACACCTTC. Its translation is CASGLGGTGYGYTF.

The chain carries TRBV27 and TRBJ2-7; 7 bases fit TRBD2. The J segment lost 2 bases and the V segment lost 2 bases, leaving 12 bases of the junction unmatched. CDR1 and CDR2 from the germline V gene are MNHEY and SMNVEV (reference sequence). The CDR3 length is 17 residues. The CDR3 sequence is CASSLIGVAGVAYEQYF. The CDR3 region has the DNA TGTGCCAGCAGTTTAATTGGGGTAGCGGGTGTAGCCTACGAGCAGTACTTC.

CDR3 nucleotide sequence: TGTGCCAGCACCTTCAACAATGAGCAGTTCTTC. Protein product: CASTFNNEQFF. The rearrangement joins TRBV28 to TRBJ2-1; D is undetermined. Germline V gives CDR1 MDHEN, CDR2 SYDVKM. Trimming removed 7 bases at V and 5 bases at J, with 6 bases between. The CDR3 is 11 amino acids.

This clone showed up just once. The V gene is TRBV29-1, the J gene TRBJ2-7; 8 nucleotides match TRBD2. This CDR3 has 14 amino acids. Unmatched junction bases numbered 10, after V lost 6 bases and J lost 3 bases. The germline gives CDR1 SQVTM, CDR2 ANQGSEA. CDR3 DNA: TGCAGCGTCGTCCCGGGACTAGAATACTACGAGCAGTACTTC. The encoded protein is CSVVPGLEYYEQYF.

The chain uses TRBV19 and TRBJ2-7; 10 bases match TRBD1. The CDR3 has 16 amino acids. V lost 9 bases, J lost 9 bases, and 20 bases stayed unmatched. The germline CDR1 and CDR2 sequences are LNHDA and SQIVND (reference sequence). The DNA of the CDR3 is TGTGCCAGCCCAAATACGGGACAGGGGTCCCGCGTGGGGCAGTACTTC. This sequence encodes CASPNTGQGSRVGQYF.

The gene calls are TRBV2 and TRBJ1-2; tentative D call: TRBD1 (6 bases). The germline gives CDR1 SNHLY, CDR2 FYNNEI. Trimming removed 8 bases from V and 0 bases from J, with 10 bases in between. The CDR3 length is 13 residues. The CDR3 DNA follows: TGTGCCAGCGTTGAGGGGGCTAACTATGGCTACACCTTC. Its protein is CASVEGANYGYTF.

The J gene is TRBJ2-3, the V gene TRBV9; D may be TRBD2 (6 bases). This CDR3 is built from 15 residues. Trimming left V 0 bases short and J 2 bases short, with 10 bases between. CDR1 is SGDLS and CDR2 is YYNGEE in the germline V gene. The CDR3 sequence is CASSVASGFTDTQYF. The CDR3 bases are TGTGCCAGCAGCGTAGCGAGCGGGTTCACAGATACGCAGTATTTT. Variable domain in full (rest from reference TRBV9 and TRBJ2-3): DSGVTQTPKHLITATGQRVTLRCSPRSGDLSVYWYQQSLDQGLQFLIQYYNGEERAKGNILERFSAQQFPDLHSELNLSSLELGDSALYFCASSVASGFTDTQYFGPGTRLTVL.